This entry concerns a single T cell receptor (beta chain). The record originates from a study of blood T cell repertoires in COVID-19. Across the whole study: Samples came from the United States, Italy and Spain, spanning acute and convalescent COVID-19. In each case, the material was cDNA or gDNA derived from T cells, B-cell-depleted T cells, or PBMCs.

The CDR3 length is 14 residues. V gave up 0 bases and J gave up 6 bases, with 11 bases separating them. Per the germline V gene, CDR1 is SNHLY and CDR2 is FYNNEI. The assay was immunoSEQ multiplex PCR, and TCRdb's table has in-frame clones only and misses some. The repertoire holds over 130,000 clones, with approximately 89% as singletons. Sequenced sample: peripheral blood. The V and J genes are TRBV2 and TRBJ1-1; D not resolved. The clonotype was recovered from a human donor in a cohort sampled during active COVID-19. In nucleotides, the CDR3 is TGTGCCAGCAGTGAAGCGACATATCGTGCTGAAGCTTTCTTT. Protein: CASSEATYRAEAFF.